This TCR beta chain was captured by sequencing in a study of T-cell memory formation after mild COVID-19. Regarding the study as a whole: Mainly in CM and EM were contracting CD4+ clones; CD8+ were in EMRA. Second-wave clones reaching peak frequency on day 37 lacked confirmed SARS-CoV-2 specificity. Later expanders leaned CD4+, whereas clones that contracted between day 15 and 85 were balanced CD4/CD8.

This clonotype has more than one count but fewer than ten. The target antigen is unknown. Germline V gives CDR1 MNHNY, CDR2 SVGAGI (reference sequence). CDR3 length: 14 residues. V was clipped by 5 bases and J by 1 base, with 10 bases between them. TCRdb reprocessed the 5' RACE reads via MiXCR and lists one record per CDR3 protein. The data show approximately 210,000 distinct CDR3 sequences, roughly 18% seen once. The gene calls are TRBV6-6 and TRBJ2-3; D not certain. The source material was PBMCs or a T cell subset sorted from them (not recorded which). This TCR derives from an adult woman who had mild COVID-19 (a few samples of this study predate the infection). Cell type and time point are not known. CDR3 protein: CASSNPTGTDTQYF. The CDR3 nucleotides are TGTGCCAGCAGTAACCCGACCGGCACAGATACGCAGTATTTT.